This is a list of T cell receptor beta chains from one sample in a study of human versus mouse CDR3 diversity and MHC coevolution. Sequencing was performed with immunoSEQ multiplex PCR; in TCRdb, only in-frame clones are kept and a portion is missing. The table lists 86,000 or so clones, 85% to 95% of them singletons. What was sequenced was naive CD4+ T cells from blood. The receptors here all came from a person aged 25 to 69 in good health. The CDR3 runs from the conserved cysteine through the conserved F or W. Each record gives: J gene, V gene, D gene, clone size, CDR3 protein, CDR3 DNA. A D gene is named only where the DNA matches it firmly. A clone size is listed for some rows: how often the clone was seen (once, few, many), or a class if it is expanded.

TRBJ2-7	TRBV5-1	.	.	CASSLEAGTRRREQYF	TGCGCCAGCAGCTTGGAGGCGGGGACTCGCCGTAGGGAGCAGTACTTC
TRBJ2-5	TRBV29-1	.	.	CSVALSYQETQYF	TGCAGCGTTGCCCTCTCGTACCAAGAGACCCAGTACTTC
TRBJ2-7	TRBV28	.	.	CASSLEGRGHYEQYF	TGTGCCAGCAGTTTAGAAGGGCGCGGGCACTACGAGCAGTACTTC
TRBJ2-3	TRBV7-9	.	.	CASSPWGETDTQYF	TGTGCCAGCAGCCCGTGGGGAGAGACCGATACGCAGTATTTT
TRBJ1-2	TRBV4-1	.	.	CASSFRGGGDYGYTF	TGCGCCAGCAGCTTCCGAGGGGGAGGGGACTATGGCTACACCTTC
TRBJ1-2	TRBV7-3	TRBD1	.	CASSPSGTGGFTF	TGTGCCAGCAGCCCATCCGGGACAGGGGGTTTCACCTTC
TRBJ2-5	TRBV5-1	TRBD2	.	CASRRTPSGVQETQYF	TGCGCCAGCAGACGTACCCCTAGCGGGGTTCAAGAGACCCAGTACTTC
TRBJ1-1	TRBV19	TRBD1	.	CASSTRDSPPLNTEAFF	TGTGCCAGTAGTACCAGGGACAGCCCTCCCTTGAACACTGAAGCTTTCTTT
TRBJ2-7	TRBV28	TRBD1	.	CASSSNRGKRYEQYF	TGTGCCAGCAGTTCCAACAGGGGGAAACGCTACGAGCAGTACTTC
TRBJ1-3	TRBV18	.	.	CASSPPLAGSSGNTIYF	TGTGCCAGCTCACCACCGTTAGCCGGGAGCTCTGGAAACACCATATATTTT
TRBJ2-3	TRBV7-2	.	.	CASSPGGYGTDTQYF	TGTGCCAGCAGCCCTGGGGGCTATGGCACAGATACGCAGTATTTT
TRBJ1-2	TRBV28	.	.	CASSSPSSGQLVYGYTF	TGTGCCAGCAGCTCCCCTTCCTCTGGACAGTTAGTCTATGGCTACACCTTC
TRBJ2-2	TRBV9	TRBD2	once	CASSVRALSGRNTGELFF	TGTGCCAGCAGCGTAAGGGCCTTAAGCGGGAGAAACACCGGGGAGCTGTTTTTT
TRBJ2-1	TRBV9	.	.	CASSVAPHRDADEQFF	TGTGCCAGCAGCGTAGCCCCCCACAGGGATGCGGATGAGCAGTTCTTC
TRBJ2-1	TRBV19	TRBD2	.	CASRVAGSSRVEQFF	TGTGCCAGTAGAGTAGCGGGATCATCCCGGGTGGAGCAGTTCTTC
TRBJ1-5	TRBV19	.	.	CASSIVRDTHSNQPQHF	TGTGCCAGTAGTATAGTAAGAGACACTCATAGCAATCAGCCCCAGCATTTT
TRBJ1-6	TRBV4-3	.	.	CASSRTELYNSPLHF	TGCGCCAGCAGCCGGACAGAACTCTATAATTCACCCCTCCACTTT
TRBJ2-1	TRBV5-1	TRBD1	.	CASSRQGIVFDEQFF	TGCGCCAGCAGCCGACAGGGGATAGTTTTTGATGAGCAGTTCTTC
TRBJ1-2	TRBV6-5	TRBD1	.	CASSSDRAHYGYAF	TGTGCCAGCAGTTCGGACAGGGCCCACTATGGCTACGCCTTC
TRBJ1-2	TRBV14	.	.	CASSQGGAGNYGYTF	TGTGCCAGCAGCCAAGGAGGAGCAGGGAACTATGGCTACACCTTC
TRBJ2-1	TRBV5-5	TRBD1	.	CASSWVGQGGNEQFF	TGTGCCAGCAGCTGGGTGGGACAGGGGGGCAATGAGCAGTTCTTC
TRBJ2-1	TRBV7-2	.	once	CASSVTGNGLDEQFF	TGTGCCAGCAGCGTTACAGGTAACGGTCTCGATGAGCAGTTCTTC
TRBJ2-4	TRBV9	TRBD1	few	CASSVEDGQAIAKNIQYF	TGTGCCAGCAGCGTAGAAGATGGACAGGCCATAGCCAAAAACATTCAGTACTTC
TRBJ1-2	TRBV19	.	.	CASSIEQDRALGYTF	TGTGCCAGTAGTATAGAACAGGACCGTGCCCTGGGCTACACCTTC
TRBJ2-1	TRBV5-1	.	.	CASSLVQVASYNEQFF	TGCGCCAGCAGCTTGGTGCAAGTGGCCTCCTACAATGAGCAGTTCTTC
TRBJ2-1	TRBV11-2	.	.	CASSKTNTYNEQFF	TGTGCCAGCAGCAAGACTAACACCTACAATGAGCAGTTCTTC
TRBJ2-7	TRBV6-6	.	.	CASVPGSSYEQYF	TGTGCCAGCGTACCGGGGTCCTCCTACGAGCAGTACTTC
TRBJ2-2	TRBV7-3	.	.	CASSRTDNTGELFF	TGTGCCAGCAGTCGGACAGACAACACCGGGGAGCTGTTTTTT
TRBJ2-1	TRBV7-3	.	.	CASSPRLRSWNEQFF	TGTGCCAGCAGCCCCCGACTTAGGAGTTGGAATGAGCAGTTCTTC
TRBJ2-3	TRBV6-6	.	.	CASKISTDTQYF	TGTGCCAGCAAAATATCCACAGATACGCAGTATTTT
TRBJ1-5	TRBV6-6	TRBD1	.	CASSPGGPQHF	TGTGCCAGCAGCCCAGGGGGGCCCCAGCATTTT
TRBJ1-1	TRBV7-2	TRBD1	.	CASSSRQGGTEAFF	TGTGCCAGCAGCTCTCGACAGGGTGGGACTGAAGCTTTCTTT
TRBJ2-1	TRBV28	.	.	CASSLSLGAGEQFF	TGTGCCAGCAGCCTGAGCTTGGGGGCAGGTGAGCAGTTCTTC
TRBJ1-4	TRBV28	TRBD1	few	CASGLGQPNEKLFF	TGTGCCAGCGGCCTGGGACAGCCTAATGAAAAACTGTTTTTT
TRBJ2-7	TRBV10-3	TRBD1	.	CAISERVQGAYEQYF	TGTGCCATCAGTGAAAGGGTACAGGGGGCCTACGAGCAGTACTTC
TRBJ2-3	TRBV5-1	TRBD2	.	CASSPVAGRTDTQYF	TGCGCCAGCAGCCCCGTAGCGGGACGCACAGATACGCAGTATTTT
TRBJ1-2	TRBV28	TRBD1	few	CASSPMDRNYGYTF	TGTGCCAGCAGCCCGATGGACAGGAACTATGGCTACACCTTC
TRBJ2-5	TRBV10-3	.	.	CAISEAPPRQVGRQETQYF	TGTGCCATCAGTGAGGCCCCCCCACGACAGGTCGGGCGCCAAGAGACCCAGTACTTC
TRBJ1-5	TRBV9	.	.	CASSVEGREPQHF	TGTGCCAGCAGCGTAGAAGGCAGGGAGCCCCAGCATTTT
TRBJ1-6	TRBV25-1	TRBD1	.	CASRQGALGSPLHF	TGTGCCAGCAGACAGGGGGCTCTTGGATCACCCCTCCACTTT
TRBJ2-5	TRBV9	TRBD2	.	CASSWTSGSQETQYF	TGTGCCAGCAGCTGGACTAGCGGAAGCCAAGAGACCCAGTACTTC
TRBJ2-1	TRBV7-3	TRBD1	.	CASSRQGHYNEQFF	TGTGCCAGCAGCCGACAGGGCCATTACAATGAGCAGTTCTTC
TRBJ2-5	TRBV6-1	TRBD1	once	CASSLTGGETQYF	TGTGCCAGCAGTCTTACAGGGGGGGAGACCCAGTACTTC
TRBJ2-1	TRBV9	TRBD1	.	CASSERQGVGEQFF	TGTGCCAGCAGCGAGAGACAGGGGGTAGGGGAGCAGTTCTTC
TRBJ2-1	TRBV6-4	TRBD1	once	CASSDSWTGPRNEQFF	TGTGCCAGCAGTGACTCCTGGACAGGGCCGAGGAATGAGCAGTTCTTC
TRBJ2-5	TRBV29-1	.	.	CSVQYSSTEQYF	TGCAGCGTTCAATACTCCTCGACAGAACAGTACTTC
TRBJ2-1	TRBV10-3	.	.	CAIRAGGSYNEQFF	TGTGCCATCAGGGCAGGGGGGTCATACAATGAGCAGTTCTTC
TRBJ1-3	TRBV6-7	TRBD1	.	CASRPQGASGNTIYF	TGTGCCAGCAGACCTCAGGGGGCTAGTGGAAACACCATATATTTT
TRBJ1-1	TRBV7-2	.	once	CASSLRRGGFEAFF	TGTGCCAGCAGCCTCAGGCGGGGGGGCTTTGAAGCTTTCTTT
TRBJ2-2	TRBV4-2	.	.	CASSQLTGYTGELFF	TGTGCCAGCAGCCAATTGACTGGCTACACCGGGGAGCTGTTTTTT
TRBJ2-1	TRBV9	TRBD2	.	CASSPGLVSYNEQFF	TGTGCCAGCAGCCCGGGACTAGTGTCCTACAATGAGCAGTTCTTC